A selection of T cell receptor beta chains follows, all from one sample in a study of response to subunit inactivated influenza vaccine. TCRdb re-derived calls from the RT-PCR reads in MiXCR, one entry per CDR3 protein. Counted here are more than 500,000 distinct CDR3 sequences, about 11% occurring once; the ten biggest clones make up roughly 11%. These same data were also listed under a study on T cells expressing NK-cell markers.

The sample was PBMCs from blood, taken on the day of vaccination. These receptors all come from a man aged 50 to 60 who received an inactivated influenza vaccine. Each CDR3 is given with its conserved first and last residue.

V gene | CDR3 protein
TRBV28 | CASRPGWDRVFTEAFF
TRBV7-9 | CASRRQGIEKLFF
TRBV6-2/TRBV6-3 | CASTTRQGRGTQYF
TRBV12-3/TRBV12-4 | CASSLSGRTDEQFF
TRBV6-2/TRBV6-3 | CASSYLREGDNEQFF
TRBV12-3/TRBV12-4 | CASSHRDRGRRGETQYF
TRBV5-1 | CASTSGQYQETQYF
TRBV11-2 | CASSQTGTGRGEQFF
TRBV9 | CASSVATEVAGAYNEQFF
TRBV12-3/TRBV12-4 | CASSTGSAVTYEQYF
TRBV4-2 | CASSQEGAATDTQYF
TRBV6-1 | CASRPGQMGEKLFF
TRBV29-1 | CSVHTSGLDTQYF
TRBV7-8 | CASSPFVGREAVSTGELFF
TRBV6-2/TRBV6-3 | CASSSTNPQETQYF
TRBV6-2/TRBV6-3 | CASSYNGRDRGTYEQYF
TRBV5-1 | CASSLTLTNYGYTF
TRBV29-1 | CSGKEWTHEQFF
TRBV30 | CAWSVSVLTETQYF
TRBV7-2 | CASSLSTGLTDTQYF
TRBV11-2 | CASSLDRIWGLEQYF
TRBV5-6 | CASSSGQGVSYEQYF
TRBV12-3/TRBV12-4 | CASSLGQRDADTQYF
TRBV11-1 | CASSLYISPMYNEQFF
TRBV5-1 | CASSSGTSQETQYF
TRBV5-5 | CASSLHITSYEQYF
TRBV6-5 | CASSYYTGGGYEQYF
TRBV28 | CASRSTGVEQYF
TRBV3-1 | CASSPGQGAFQPQHF
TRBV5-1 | CASTQDGDRNGELFF
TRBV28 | CASRGQGATNYGYTF
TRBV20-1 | CSARTGERSNEQFF
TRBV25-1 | CASSPAPGQGASEQYF
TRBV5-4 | CASSLRPQGTVLYNSPLHF
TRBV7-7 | CASSPMMSTDTQYF
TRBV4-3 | CASSPRAPSGNTDTQYF
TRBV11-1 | CASSIGLEQFF
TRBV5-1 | CASSEGLLSSGNTIYF
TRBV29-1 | CSVGPRGARRLVNIQYF
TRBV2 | CASSEAEYSNQPQHF
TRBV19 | CASSTRGLATNEKLFF